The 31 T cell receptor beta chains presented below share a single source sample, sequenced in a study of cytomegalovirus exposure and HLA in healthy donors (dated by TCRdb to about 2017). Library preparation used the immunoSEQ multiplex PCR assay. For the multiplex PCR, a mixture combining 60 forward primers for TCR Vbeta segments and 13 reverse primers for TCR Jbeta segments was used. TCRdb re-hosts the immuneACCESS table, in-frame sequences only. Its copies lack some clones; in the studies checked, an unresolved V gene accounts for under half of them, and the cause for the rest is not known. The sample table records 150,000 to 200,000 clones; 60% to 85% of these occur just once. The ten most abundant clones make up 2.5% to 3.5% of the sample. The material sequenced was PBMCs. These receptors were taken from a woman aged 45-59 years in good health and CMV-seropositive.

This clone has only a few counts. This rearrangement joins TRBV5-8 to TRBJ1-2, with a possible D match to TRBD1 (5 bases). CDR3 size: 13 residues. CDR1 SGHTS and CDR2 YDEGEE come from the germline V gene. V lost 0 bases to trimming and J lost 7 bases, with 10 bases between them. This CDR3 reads CASSLGGTGGYTF. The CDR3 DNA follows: TGTGCCAGCAGCTTGGGCGGGACGGGTGGCTACACCTTC.

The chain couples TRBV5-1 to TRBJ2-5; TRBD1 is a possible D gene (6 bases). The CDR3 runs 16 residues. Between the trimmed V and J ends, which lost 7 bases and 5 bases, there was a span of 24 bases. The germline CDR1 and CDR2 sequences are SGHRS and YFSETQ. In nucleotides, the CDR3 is TGCGCCAGCTGCGCTCACCGGGACACCAGGTTTGAGACCCAGTACTTC. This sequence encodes CASCAHRDTRFETQYF.

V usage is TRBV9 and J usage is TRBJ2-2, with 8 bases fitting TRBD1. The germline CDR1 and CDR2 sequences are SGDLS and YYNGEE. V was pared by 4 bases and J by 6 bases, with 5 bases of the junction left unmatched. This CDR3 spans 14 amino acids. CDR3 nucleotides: TGTGCCAGCAGCTTGCAGGGGGCGGCCGGGGAGCTGTTTTTT. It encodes CASSLQGAAGELFF.

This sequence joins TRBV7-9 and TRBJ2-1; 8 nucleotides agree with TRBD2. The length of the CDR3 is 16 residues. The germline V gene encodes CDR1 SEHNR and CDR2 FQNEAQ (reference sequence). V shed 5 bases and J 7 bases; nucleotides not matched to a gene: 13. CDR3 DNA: TGTGCCAGCAGCCCTACACTAGCGGATAAGTGGAATGAGCAGTTCTTC. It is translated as CASSPTLADKWNEQFF.

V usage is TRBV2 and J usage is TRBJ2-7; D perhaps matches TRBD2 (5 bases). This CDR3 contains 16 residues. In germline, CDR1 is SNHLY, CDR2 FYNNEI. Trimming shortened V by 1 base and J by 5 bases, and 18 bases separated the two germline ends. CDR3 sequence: CASSEGTPKNLHEQYF. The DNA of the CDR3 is TGTGCCAGCAGTGAAGGGACTCCGAAAAACCTCCACGAGCAGTACTTC. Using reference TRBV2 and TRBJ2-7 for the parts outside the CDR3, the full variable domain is EPEVTQTPSHQVTQMGQEVILRCVPISNHLYFYWYRQILGQKVEFLVSFYNNEISEKSEIFDDQFSVERPDGSNFTLKIRSTKLEDSAMYFCASSEGTPKNLHEQYFGPGTRLTVT.

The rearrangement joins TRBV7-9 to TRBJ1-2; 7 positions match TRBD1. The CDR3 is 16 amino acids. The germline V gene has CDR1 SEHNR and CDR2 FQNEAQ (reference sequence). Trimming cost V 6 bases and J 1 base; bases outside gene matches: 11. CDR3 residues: CASRPGGGQNNYGYTF. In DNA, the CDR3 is TGTGCCAGCAGGCCAGGAGGGGGACAGAATAACTATGGCTACACCTTC.

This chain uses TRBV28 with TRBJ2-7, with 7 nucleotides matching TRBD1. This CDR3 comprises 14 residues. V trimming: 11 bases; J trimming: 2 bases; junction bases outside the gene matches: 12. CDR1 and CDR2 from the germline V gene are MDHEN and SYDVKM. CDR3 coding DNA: TGTGCCTCACACTCGAGGACAGGTACCTACGAGCAGTACTTC. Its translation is CASHSRTGTYEQYF. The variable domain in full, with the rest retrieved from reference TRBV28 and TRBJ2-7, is DVKVTQSSRYLVKRTGEKVFLECVQDMDHENMFWYRQDPGLGLRLIYFSYDVKMKEKGDIPEGYSVSREKKERFSLILESASTNQTSMYLCASHSRTGTYEQYFGPGTRLTVT.

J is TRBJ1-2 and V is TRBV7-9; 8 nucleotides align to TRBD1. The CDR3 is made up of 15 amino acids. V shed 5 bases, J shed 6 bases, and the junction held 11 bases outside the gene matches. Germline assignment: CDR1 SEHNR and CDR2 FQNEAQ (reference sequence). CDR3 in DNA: TGTGCCAGCAGCCTAGACAGGGGCAACATTGATGGCTACACCTTC. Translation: CASSLDRGNIDGYTF.

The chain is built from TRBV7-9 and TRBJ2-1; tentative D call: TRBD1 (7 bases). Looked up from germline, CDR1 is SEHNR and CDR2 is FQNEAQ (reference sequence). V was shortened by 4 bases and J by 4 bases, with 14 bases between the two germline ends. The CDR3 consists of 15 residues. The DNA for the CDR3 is TGTGCCAGCAGCTCGCAGGGGGGCCGGTACAATGAGCAGTTCTTC. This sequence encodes CASSSQGGRYNEQFF.

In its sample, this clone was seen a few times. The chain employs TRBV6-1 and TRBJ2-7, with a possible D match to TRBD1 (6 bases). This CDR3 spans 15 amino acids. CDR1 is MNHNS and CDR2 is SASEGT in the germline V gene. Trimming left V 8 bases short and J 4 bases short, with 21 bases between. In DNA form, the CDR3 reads TGTGCCAGCCACGATGGACGGACAGTTTATTACGAGCAGTACTTC. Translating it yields CASHDGRTVYYEQYF.

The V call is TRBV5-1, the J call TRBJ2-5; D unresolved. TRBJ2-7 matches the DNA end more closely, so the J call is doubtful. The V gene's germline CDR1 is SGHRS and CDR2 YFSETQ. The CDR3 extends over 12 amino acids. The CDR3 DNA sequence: TGCGCCAGCAGCTTGGAACCTTACGAGCAGTACTTC. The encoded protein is CASSLEPYEQYF.

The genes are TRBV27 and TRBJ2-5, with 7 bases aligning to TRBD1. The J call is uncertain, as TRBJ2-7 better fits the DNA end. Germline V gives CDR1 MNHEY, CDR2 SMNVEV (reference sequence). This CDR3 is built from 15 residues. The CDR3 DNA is TGTGCCAGCAGACTTACGTGGGACAGATCCTACGAGCAGTACTTC. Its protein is CASRLTWDRSYEQYF.

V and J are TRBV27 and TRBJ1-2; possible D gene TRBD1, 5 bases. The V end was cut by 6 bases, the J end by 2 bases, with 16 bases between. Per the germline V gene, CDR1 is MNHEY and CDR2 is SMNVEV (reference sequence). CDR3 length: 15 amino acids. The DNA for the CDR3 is TGTGCCAGCAGGCTCTCCGCGGGGCAGAACTATGGCTACACCTTC. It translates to CASRLSAGQNYGYTF.

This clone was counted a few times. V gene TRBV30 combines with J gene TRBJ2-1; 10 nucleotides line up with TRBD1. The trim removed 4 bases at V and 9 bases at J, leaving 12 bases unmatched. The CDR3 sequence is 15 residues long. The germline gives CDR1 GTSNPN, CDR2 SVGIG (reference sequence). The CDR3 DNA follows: TGTGCCTGGATGGAATGGGACAGGGGAGTTGGTGAGCAGTTCTTC. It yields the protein CAWMEWDRGVGEQFF. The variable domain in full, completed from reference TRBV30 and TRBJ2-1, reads SQTIHQWPATLVQPVGSPLSLECTVEGTSNPNLYWYRQAAGRGLQLLFYSVGIGQISSEVPQNLSASRPQDRQFILSSKKLLLSDSGFYLCAWMEWDRGVGEQFFGPGTRLTVL.

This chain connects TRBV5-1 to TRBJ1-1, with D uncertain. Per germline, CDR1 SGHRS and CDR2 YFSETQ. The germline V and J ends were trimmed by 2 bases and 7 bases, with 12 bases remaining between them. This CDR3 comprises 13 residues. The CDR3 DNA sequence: TGCGCCAGCAGCTTAGAGGGTTTGGGTGAAGCTTTCTTT. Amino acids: CASSLEGLGEAFF.

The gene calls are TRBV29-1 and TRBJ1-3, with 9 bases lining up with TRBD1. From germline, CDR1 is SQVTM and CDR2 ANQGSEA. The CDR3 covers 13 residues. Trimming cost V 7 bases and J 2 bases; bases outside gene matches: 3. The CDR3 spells CSGRQGAGNTIYF. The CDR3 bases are TGCAGCGGACGACAGGGGGCTGGAAACACCATATATTTT.

This chain's CDR3 is CASSVRYEQYF. The CDR3 region has the DNA TGTGCCAGCAGCGTGAGATACGAGCAGTACTTC. The V gene is TRBV9, the J gene TRBJ2-5; D unclear. With the DNA end fitting TRBJ2-7 better, the J assignment may be wrong. Germline CDR1 is SGDLS and CDR2 is YYNGEE. The CDR3 totals 11 residues.

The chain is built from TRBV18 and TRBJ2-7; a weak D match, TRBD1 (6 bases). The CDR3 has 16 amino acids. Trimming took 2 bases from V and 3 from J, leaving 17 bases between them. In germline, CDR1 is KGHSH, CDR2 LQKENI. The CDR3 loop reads CASSPRGKGGGYEQYF. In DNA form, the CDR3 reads TGTGCCAGCTCACCAAGGGGGAAAGGAGGAGGCTACGAGCAGTACTTC. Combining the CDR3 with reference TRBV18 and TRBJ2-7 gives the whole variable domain NAGVMQNPRHLVRRRGQEARLRCSPMKGHSHVYWYRQLPEEGLKFMVYLQKENIIDESGMPKERFSAEFPKEGPSILRIQQVVRGDSAAYFCASSPRGKGGGYEQYFGPGTRLTVT.

CDR3 residues: CASSELRGLAGSTDTQYF. The CDR3 DNA reads as TGTGCCAGCAGTGAACTACGCGGGCTAGCGGGGTCCACAGATACGCAGTATTTT. V and J are TRBV2 and TRBJ2-3; 9 nucleotides align to TRBD2. The V gene's germline CDR1 is SNHLY and CDR2 FYNNEI. V lost 2 bases to trimming and J lost 2 bases; unmatched junction nucleotides: 11. The CDR3 length is 18 residues. Full variable domain (outside the CDR3, taken from reference TRBV2 and TRBJ2-3): EPEVTQTPSHQVTQMGQEVILRCVPISNHLYFYWYRQILGQKVEFLVSFYNNEISEKSEIFDDQFSVERPDGSNFTLKIRSTKLEDSAMYFCASSELRGLAGSTDTQYFGPGTRLTVL.

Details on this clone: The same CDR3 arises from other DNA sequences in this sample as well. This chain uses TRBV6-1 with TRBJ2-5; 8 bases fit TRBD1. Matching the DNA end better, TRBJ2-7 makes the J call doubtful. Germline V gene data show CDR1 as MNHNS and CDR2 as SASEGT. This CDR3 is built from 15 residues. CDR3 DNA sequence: TGTGCCAGCAGTGAAGCAGGGACAGGCCCCTACGAGCAGTACTTC. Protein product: CASSEAGTGPYEQYF.

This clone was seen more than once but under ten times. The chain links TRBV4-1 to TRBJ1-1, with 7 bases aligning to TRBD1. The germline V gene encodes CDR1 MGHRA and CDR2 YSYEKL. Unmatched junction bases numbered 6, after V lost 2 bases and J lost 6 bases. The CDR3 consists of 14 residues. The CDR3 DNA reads TGCGCCAGCAGCCAATTTCTACAGGGGTCTGAAGCTTTCTTT. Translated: CASSQFLQGSEAFF.

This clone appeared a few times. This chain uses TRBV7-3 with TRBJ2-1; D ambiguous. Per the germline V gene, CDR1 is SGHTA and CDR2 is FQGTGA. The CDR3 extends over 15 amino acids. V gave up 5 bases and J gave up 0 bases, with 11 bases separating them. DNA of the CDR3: TGTGCCAGCAGCCAAGTGGCCGTCTCCTACAATGAGCAGTTCTTC. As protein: CASSQVAVSYNEQFF.

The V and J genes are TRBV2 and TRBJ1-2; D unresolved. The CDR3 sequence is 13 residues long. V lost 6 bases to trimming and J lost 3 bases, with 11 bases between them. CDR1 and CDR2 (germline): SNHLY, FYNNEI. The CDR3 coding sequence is TGTGCCAGCAGCTCCGCGGTTGACTATGGCTACACCTTC. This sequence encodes CASSSAVDYGYTF.

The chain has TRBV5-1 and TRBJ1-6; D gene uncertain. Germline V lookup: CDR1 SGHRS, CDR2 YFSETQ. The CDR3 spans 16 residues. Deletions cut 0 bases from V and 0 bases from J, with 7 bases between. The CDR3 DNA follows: TGCGCCAGCAGCTTGGGTCCGAGCTCCTATAATTCACCCCTCCACTTT. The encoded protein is CASSLGPSSYNSPLHF. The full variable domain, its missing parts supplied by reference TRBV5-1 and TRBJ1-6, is KAGVTQTPRYLIKTRGQQVTLSCSPISGHRSVSWYQQTPGQGLQFLFEYFSETQRNKGNFPGRFSGRQFSNSRSEMNVSTLELGDSALYLCASSLGPSSYNSPLHFGNGTRLTVT.

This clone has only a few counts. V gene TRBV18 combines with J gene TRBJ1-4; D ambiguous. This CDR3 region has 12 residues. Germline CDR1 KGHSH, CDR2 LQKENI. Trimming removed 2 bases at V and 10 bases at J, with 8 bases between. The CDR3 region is CASSPERGKLFF. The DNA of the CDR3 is TGTGCCAGCTCACCAGAGCGGGGAAAACTGTTTTTT.

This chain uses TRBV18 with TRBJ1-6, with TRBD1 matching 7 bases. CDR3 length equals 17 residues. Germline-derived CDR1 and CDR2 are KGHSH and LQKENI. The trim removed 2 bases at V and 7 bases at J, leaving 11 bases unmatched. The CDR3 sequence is CASSPTPPGTANSPLHF. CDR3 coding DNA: TGTGCCAGCTCACCAACGCCCCCGGGGACAGCCAATTCACCCCTCCACTTT.

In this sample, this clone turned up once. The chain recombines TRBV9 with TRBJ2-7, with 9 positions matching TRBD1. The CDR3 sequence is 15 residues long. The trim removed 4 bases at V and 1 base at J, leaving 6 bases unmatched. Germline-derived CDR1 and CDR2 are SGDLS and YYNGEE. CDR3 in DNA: TGTGCCAGCAGCTGGGGACAGGGCAGTTCCTACGAGCAGTACTTC. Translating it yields CASSWGQGSSYEQYF.

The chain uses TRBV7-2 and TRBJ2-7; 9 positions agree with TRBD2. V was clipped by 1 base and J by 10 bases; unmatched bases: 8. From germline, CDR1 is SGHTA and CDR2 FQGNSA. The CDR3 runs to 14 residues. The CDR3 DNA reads TGTGCCAGCAGCTTAGGAGGTAGCGGGGGACTCCAGTACTTC. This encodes CASSLGGSGGLQYF.

CDR3 bases: TGTGCCAGCAGCTCTCAGGGTTACACTGAAGCTTTCTTT. The encoded protein is CASSSQGYTEAFF. The rearrangement joins TRBV7-8 to TRBJ1-1; D perhaps matches TRBD1 (5 bases). CDR3 size: 13 residues. Germline CDR1 reads SGHVS; CDR2 reads FQNEAQ. V was clipped by 4 bases and J by 3 bases, with 9 bases between them. The full variable domain, its missing parts supplied by reference TRBV7-8 and TRBJ1-1, is GAGVSQSPRYKVAKRGQDVALRCDPISGHVSLFWYQQALGQGPEFLTYFQNEAQLDKSGLPSDRFFAERPEGSVSTLKIQRTQQEDSAVYLCASSSQGYTEAFFGQGTRLTVV.

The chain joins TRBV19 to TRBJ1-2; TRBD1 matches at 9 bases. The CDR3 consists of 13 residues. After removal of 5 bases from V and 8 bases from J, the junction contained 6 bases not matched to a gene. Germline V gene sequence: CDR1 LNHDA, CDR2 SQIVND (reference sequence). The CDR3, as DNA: TGTGCCAGTAGTGAGGACAGGGGTTTGGGCTACACCTTC. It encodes CASSEDRGLGYTF.

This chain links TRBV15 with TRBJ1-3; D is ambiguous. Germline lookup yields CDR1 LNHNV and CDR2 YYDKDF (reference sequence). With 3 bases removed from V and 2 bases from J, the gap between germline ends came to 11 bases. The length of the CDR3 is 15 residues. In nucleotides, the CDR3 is TGTGCCACCAGCAGTAGCGGGATAACTGGAAACACCATATATTTT. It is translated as CATSSSGITGNTIYF.